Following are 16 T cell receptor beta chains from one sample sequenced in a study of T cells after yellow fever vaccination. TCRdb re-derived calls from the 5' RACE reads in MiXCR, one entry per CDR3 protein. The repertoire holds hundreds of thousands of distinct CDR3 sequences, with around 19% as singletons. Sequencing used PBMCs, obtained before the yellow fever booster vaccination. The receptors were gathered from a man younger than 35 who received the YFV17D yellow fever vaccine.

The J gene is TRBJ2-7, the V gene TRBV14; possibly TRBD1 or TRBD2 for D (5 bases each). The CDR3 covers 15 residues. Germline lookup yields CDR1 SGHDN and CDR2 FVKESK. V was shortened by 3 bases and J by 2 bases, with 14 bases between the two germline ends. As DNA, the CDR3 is TGTGCCAGCAGCCACACAGGCCGGGAAACCTACGAGCAGTACTTC. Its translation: CASSHTGRETYEQYF.

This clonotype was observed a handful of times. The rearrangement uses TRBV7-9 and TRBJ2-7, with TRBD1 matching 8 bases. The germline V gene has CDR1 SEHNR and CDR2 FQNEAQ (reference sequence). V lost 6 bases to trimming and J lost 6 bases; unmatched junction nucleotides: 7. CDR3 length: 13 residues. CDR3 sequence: CASRSDRAFEQYF. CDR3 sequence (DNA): TGTGCCAGCAGATCGGACAGGGCCTTCGAGCAGTACTTC.

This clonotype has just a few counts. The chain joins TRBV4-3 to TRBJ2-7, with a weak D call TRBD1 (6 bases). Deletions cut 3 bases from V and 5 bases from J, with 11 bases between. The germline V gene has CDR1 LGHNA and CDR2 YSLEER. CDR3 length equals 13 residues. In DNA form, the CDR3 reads TGCGCCAGCAGCCAGGGCAGGGGCCACGAGCAGTACTTC. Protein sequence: CASSQGRGHEQYF.

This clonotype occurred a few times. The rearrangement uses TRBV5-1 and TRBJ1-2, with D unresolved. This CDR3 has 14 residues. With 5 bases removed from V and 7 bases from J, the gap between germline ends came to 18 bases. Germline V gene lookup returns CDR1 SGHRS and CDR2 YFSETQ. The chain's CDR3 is CASRSAGGSSGYTF. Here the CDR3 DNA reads TGCGCCAGCAGGTCGGCGGGAGGGTCTTCTGGCTACACCTTC. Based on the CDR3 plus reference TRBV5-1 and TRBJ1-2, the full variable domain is KAGVTQTPRYLIKTRGQQVTLSCSPISGHRSVSWYQQTPGQGLQFLFEYFSETQRNKGNFPGRFSGRQFSNSRSEMNVSTLELGDSALYLCASRSAGGSSGYTFGSGTRLTVV.

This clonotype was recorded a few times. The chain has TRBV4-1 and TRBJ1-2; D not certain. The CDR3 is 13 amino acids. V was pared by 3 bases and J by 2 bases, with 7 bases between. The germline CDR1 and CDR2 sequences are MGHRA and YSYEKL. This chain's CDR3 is CASSQMDNYGYTF. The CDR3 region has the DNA TGCGCCAGCAGCCAGATGGACAACTATGGCTACACCTTC.

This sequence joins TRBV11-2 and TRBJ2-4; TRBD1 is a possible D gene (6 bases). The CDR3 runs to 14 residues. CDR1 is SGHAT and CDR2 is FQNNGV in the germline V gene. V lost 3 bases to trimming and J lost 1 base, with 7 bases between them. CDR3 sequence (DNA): TGTGCCAGCAGCTTTACAGGGGCCAAAAACATTCAGTACTTC. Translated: CASSFTGAKNIQYF.

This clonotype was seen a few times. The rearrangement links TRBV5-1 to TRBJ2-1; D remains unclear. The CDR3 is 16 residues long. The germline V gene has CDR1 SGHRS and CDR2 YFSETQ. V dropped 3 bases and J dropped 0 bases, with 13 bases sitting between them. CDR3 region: CASSSSFAISYNEQFF. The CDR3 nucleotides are TGCGCCAGCAGCTCCTCTTTCGCGATCTCCTACAATGAGCAGTTCTTC.

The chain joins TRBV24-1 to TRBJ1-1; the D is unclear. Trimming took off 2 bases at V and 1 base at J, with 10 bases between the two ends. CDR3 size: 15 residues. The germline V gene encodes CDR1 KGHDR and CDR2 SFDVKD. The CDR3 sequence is CATSDSAGGNTEAFF. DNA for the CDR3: TGTGCCACCAGTGATTCTGCAGGAGGGAACACTGAAGCTTTCTTT.

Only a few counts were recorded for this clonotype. CDR3 residues: CASSYAPGGDADTQYF. In DNA form, the CDR3 reads TGCGCCAGCAGCTATGCCCCAGGGGGGGACGCAGATACGCAGTATTTT. This chain connects TRBV5-1 to TRBJ2-3; D assignment may be TRBD1 or TRBD2 (7 bases each). The V and J ends lost 3 bases and 4 bases respectively, with 18 bases between them. Germline loops: CDR1 SGHRS, CDR2 YFSETQ. This CDR3 region has 16 residues.

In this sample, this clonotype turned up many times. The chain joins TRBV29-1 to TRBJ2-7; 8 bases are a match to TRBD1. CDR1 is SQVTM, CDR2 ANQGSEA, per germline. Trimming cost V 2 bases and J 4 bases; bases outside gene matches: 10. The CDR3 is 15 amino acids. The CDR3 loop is CSVEIPGQGRYEQYF. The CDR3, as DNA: TGCAGCGTTGAAATACCCGGACAGGGCCGATACGAGCAGTACTTC.

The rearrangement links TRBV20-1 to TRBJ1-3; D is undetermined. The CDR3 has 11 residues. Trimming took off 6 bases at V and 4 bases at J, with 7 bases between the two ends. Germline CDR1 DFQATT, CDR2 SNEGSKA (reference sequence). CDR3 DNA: TGCAGTGCACAGAAAGGAAACACCATATATTTT. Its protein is CSAQKGNTIYF.

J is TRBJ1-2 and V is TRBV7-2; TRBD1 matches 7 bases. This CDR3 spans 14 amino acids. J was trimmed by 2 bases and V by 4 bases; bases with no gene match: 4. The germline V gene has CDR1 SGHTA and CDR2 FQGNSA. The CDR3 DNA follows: TGTGCCAGCAGCTCATGGGGACAGAACTATGGCTACACCTTC. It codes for CASSSWGQNYGYTF.

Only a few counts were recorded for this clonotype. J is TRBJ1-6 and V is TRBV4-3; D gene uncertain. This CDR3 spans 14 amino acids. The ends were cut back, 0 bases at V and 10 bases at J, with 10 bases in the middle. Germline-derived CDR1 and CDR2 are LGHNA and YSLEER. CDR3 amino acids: CASSQEGIESPLHF. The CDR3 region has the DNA TGCGCCAGCAGCCAAGAAGGGATAGAGTCACCCCTCCACTTT.

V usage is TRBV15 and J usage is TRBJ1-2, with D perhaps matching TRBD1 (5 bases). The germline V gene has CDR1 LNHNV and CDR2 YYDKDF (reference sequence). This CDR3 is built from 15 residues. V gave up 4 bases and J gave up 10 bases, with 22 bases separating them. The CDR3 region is CATSTRSRDPGDYTF. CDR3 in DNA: TGTGCCACCAGCACCAGATCGAGGGACCCGGGGGACTACACCTTC.

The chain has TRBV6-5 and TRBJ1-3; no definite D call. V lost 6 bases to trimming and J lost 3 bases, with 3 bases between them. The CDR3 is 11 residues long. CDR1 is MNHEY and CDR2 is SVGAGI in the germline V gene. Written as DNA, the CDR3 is TGTGCCAGCAGCGTTGGAAACACCATATATTTT. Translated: CASSVGNTIYF.

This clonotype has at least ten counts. DNA of the CDR3: TGTGCCAGCAGCCGGGGCCTGGGGACCCAGTACTTC. Translated, it gives CASSRGLGTQYF. The chain has TRBV6-5 and TRBJ2-5; D is tentatively TRBD1 or TRBD2 (5 bases each). Trimming took 6 bases from V and 7 from J, leaving 12 bases between them. The CDR3 has 12 amino acids. Germline CDR1 and CDR2: MNHEY and SVGAGI.